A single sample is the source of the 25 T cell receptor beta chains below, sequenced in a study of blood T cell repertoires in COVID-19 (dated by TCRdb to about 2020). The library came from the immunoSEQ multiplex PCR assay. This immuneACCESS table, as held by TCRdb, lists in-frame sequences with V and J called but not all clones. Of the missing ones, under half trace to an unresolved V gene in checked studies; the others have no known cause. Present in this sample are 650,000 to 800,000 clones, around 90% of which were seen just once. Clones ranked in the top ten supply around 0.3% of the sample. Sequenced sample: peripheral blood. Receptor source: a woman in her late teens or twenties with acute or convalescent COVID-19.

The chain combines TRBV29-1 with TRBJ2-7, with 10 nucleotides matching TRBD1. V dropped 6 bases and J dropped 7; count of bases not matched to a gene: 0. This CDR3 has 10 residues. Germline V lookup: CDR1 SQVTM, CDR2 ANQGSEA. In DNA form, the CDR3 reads TGCAGCGTGGGACAGGGGGAGCAGTACTTC. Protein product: CSVGQGEQYF.

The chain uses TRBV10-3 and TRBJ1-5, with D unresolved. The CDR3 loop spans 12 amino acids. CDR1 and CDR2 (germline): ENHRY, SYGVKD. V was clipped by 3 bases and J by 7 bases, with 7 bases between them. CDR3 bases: TGTGCCATCAGTGATTTTCGGCAGCCCCAGCATTTT. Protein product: CAISDFRQPQHF.

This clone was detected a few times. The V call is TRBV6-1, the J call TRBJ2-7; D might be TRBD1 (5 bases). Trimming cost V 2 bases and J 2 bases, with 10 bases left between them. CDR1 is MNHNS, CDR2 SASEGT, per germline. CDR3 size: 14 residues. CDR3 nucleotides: TGTGCCAGCAGTGAAACAGGTCTACCCTACGAGCAGTACTTC. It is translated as CASSETGLPYEQYF.

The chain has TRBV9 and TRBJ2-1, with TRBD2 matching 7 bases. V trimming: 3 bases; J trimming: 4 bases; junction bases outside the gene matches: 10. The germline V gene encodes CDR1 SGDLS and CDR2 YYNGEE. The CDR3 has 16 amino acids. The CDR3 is CASSAKRASGYNEQFF. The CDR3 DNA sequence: TGTGCCAGCAGCGCAAAAAGGGCTAGCGGTTACAATGAGCAGTTCTTC.

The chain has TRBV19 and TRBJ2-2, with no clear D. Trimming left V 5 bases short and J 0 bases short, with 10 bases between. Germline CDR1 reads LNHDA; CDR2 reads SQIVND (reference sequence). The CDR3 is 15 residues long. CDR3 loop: CASSYDITNTGELFF. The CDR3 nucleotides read TGTGCCAGTAGTTATGACATCACGAACACCGGGGAGCTGTTTTTT.

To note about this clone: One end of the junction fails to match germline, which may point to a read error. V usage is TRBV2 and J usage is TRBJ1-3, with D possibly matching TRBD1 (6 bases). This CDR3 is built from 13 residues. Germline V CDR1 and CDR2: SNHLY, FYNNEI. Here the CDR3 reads CASSPLGGQRTGF. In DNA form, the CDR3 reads TGTGCCAGCAGTCCCCTAGGAGGACAGCGTACGGGTTTT. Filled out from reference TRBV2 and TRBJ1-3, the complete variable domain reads EPEVTQTPSHQVTQMGQEVILRCVPISNHLYFYWYRQILGQKVEFLVSFYNNEISEKSEIFDDQFSVERPDGSNFTLKIRSTKLEDSAMYFCASSPLGGQRTGFGEGSWLTVV.

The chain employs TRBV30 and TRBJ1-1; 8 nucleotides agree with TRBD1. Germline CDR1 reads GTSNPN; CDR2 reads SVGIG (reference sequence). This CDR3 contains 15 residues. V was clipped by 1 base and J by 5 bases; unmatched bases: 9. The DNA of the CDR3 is TGTGCCTGGAGTGGGCAGGGGGCGAAGGGGACTGAAGCTTTCTTT. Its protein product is CAWSGQGAKGTEAFF.

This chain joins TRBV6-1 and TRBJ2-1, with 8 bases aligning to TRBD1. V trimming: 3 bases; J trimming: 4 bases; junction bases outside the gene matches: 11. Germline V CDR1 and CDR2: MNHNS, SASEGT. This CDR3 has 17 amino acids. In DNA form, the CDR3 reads TGTGCCAGCAGTGAGGGCCGGGACAGGAGATGGTACAATGAGCAGTTCTTC. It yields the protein CASSEGRDRRWYNEQFF.

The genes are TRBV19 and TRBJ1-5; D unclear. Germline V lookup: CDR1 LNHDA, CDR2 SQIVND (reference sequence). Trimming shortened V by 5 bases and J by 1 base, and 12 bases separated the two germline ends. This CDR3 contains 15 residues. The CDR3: CASSRERASNQPQHF. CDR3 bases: TGTGCCAGTAGTCGGGAGAGGGCAAGCAATCAGCCCCAGCATTTT. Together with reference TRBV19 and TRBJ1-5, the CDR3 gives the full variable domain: DGGITQSPKYLFRKEGQNVTLSCEQNLNHDAMYWYRQDPGQGLRLIYYSQIVNDFQKGDIAEGYSVSREKKESFPLTVTSAQKNPTAFYLCASSRERASNQPQHFGDGTRLSIL.

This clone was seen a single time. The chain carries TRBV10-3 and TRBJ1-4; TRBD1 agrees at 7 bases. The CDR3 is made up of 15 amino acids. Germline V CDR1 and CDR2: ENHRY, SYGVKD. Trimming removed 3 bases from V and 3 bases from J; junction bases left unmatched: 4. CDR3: CAISDLQGANEKLFF. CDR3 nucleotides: TGTGCCATCAGTGACCTTCAGGGGGCTAATGAAAAACTGTTTTTT.

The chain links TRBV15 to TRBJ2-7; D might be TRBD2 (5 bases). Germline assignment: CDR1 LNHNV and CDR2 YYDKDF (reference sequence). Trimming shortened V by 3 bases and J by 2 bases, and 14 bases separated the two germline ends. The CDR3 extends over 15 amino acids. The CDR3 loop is CATSRRTDGAYEQYF. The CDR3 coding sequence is TGTGCCACCAGCAGGAGGACTGACGGGGCCTACGAGCAGTACTTC.

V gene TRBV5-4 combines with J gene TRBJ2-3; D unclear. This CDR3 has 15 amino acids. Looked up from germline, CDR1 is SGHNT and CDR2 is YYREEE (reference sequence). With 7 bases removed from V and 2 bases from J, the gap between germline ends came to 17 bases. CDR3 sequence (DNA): TGTGCCAGCGCCCTTGGTGGGCAGCACACAGATACGCAGTATTTT. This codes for CASALGGQHTDTQYF.

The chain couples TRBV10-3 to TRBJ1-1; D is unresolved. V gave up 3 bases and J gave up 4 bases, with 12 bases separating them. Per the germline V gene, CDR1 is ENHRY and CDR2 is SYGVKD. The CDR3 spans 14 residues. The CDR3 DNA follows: TGTGCCATCAGTGAACCGCCTCGGGGCACTGAAGCTTTCTTT. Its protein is CAISEPPRGTEAFF.

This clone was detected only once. The chain's CDR3 is CASSQDGAGNTEAFF. In DNA, the CDR3 is TGTGCCAGCTCCCAAGATGGGGCTGGGAACACTGAAGCTTTCTTT. This sequence joins TRBV7-8 and TRBJ1-1; perhaps TRBD1 as D (5 bases). The CDR3 contains 15 residues. The germline V gene encodes CDR1 SGHVS and CDR2 FQNEAQ. The V and J ends lost 8 bases and 1 base respectively, with 17 bases between them.

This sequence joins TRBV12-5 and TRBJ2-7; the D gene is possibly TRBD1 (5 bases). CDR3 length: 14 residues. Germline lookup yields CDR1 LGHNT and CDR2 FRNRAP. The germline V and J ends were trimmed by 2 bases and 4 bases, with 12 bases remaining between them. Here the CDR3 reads CASGLMAGNYEQYF. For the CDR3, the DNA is TGTGCTAGTGGTTTGATGGCAGGGAATTACGAGCAGTACTTC.

The CDR3 sequence is CASRPMAGGQPQHF. DNA of the CDR3: TGTGCCAGCAGGCCAATGGCCGGAGGGCAGCCCCAGCATTTT. The chain links TRBV6-5 to TRBJ1-5; no clear D gene. Trimming stripped 6 bases from V and 7 bases from J, with 16 bases between. The CDR3 runs to 14 residues. The germline V gene has CDR1 MNHEY and CDR2 SVGAGI.

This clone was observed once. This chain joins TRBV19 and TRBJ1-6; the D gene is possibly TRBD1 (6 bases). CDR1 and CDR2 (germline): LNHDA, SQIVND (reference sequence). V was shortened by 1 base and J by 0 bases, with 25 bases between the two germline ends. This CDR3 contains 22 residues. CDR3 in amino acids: CASSIVNRAGSLRSSYNSPLHF. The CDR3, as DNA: TGTGCCAGTAGTATAGTTAACAGGGCAGGGTCTTTAAGGAGCTCCTATAATTCACCCCTCCACTTT.

CDR3 amino acids: CAWTRGGTSYNEQFF. CDR3 sequence (DNA): TGTGCCTGGACAAGGGGGGGCACCTCCTACAATGAGCAGTTCTTC. The gene calls are TRBV30 and TRBJ2-1, with D perhaps TRBD2 (7 bases). CDR1 is GTSNPN and CDR2 is SVGIG in the germline V gene (reference sequence). The V end was cut by 4 bases, the J end by 0 bases, with 13 bases between. The CDR3 loop spans 15 amino acids.

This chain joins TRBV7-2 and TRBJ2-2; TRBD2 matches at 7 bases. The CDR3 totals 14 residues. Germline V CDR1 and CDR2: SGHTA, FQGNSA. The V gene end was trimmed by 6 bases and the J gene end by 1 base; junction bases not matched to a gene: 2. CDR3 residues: CASRAGWNTGELFF. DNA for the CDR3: TGTGCCAGCAGAGCGGGGTGGAACACCGGGGAGCTGTTTTTT.

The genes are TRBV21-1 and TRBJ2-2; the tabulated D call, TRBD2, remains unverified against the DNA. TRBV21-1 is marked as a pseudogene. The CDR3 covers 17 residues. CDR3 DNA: TGTGCCAGCAGCACAGGACTAGCGGGGGGGCGCACCGGGGAGCTGTTTTTT. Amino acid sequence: CASSTGLAGGRTGELFF.

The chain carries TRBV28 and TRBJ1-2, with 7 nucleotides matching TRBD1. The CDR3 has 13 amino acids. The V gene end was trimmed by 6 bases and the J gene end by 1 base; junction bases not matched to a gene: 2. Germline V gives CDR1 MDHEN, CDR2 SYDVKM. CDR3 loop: CASRQGGNYGYTF. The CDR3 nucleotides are TGTGCCAGCAGGCAGGGGGGTAACTATGGCTACACCTTC.

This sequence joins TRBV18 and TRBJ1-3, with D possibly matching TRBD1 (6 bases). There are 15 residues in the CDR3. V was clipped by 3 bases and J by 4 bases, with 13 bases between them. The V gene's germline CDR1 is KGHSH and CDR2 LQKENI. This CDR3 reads CASSPTHRAGNTIYF. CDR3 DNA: TGTGCCAGCTCACCTACCCACAGGGCCGGAAACACCATATATTTT.

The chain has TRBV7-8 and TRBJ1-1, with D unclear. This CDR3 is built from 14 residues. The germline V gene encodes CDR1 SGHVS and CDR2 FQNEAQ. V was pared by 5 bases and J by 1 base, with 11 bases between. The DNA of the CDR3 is TGTGCCAGCAGCCCCCTTCAGAAGAACACTGAAGCTTTCTTT. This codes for CASSPLQKNTEAFF.

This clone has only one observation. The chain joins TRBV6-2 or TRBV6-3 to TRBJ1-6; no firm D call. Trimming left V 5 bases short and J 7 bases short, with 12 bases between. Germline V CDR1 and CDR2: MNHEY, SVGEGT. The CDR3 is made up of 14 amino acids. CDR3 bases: TGTGCCAGCAGTCCGACGACGGGAAATTCACCCCTCCACTTT. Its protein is CASSPTTGNSPLHF.

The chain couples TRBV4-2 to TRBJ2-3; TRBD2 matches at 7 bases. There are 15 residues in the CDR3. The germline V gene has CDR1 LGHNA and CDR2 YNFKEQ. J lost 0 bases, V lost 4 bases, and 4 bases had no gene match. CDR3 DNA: TGTGCCAGCAGCCCACGGACTAGTAGCACAGATACGCAGTATTTT. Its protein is CASSPRTSSTDTQYF.